The 14 T cell receptor beta chains below were found in one sample sequenced in a study of T cell repertoires in cytomegalovirus infection. TCRdb reprocessed the reads via MiXCR and lists one record per CDR3 protein. The table has 150,000 to 200,000 distinct CDR3 sequences, about a sixth seen once. The sample was CD8+ T cells from PBMCs. These receptor sequences come from a human donor in good health (CMV status not recorded). Some clones in this sample may be carry-over from other donors' samples.

The chain couples TRBV4-3 to TRBJ2-1; unclear D gene. This CDR3 has 18 amino acids. The V and J ends lost 0 bases and 3 bases respectively, with 18 bases between them. Germline lookup yields CDR1 LGHNA and CDR2 YSLEER. CDR3 loop: CASSQDWSSFGSYNEQFF. The CDR3 DNA follows: TGCGCCAGCAGCCAAGATTGGAGTAGTTTTGGAAGCTACAATGAGCAGTTCTTC.

The V call is TRBV30, the J call TRBJ2-1; D might be TRBD1 (5 bases). This CDR3 is built from 12 residues. Germline V lookup: CDR1 GTSNPN, CDR2 SVGIG (reference sequence). V lost 1 base and J 9 bases, leaving 10 bases between the germline ends. CDR3 DNA: TGTGCCTGGAGTGATTTACAGGTTGAGCAGTTCTTC. Protein product: CAWSDLQVEQFF.

This clonotype has a handful of counts. The V gene is TRBV28, the J gene TRBJ2-1, with D uncertain. V lost 6 bases, J lost 7 bases, and 13 bases lay in between. The CDR3 sequence is 13 residues long. The germline gives CDR1 MDHEN, CDR2 SYDVKM. CDR3 protein: CASSLGEINEQFF. In DNA form, the CDR3 reads TGTGCCAGCAGCCTTGGTGAGATTAATGAGCAGTTCTTC. The full variable domain, completed using reference TRBV28 and TRBJ2-1, is DVKVTQSSRYLVKRTGEKVFLECVQDMDHENMFWYRQDPGLGLRLIYFSYDVKMKEKGDIPEGYSVSREKKERFSLILESASTNQTSMYLCASSLGEINEQFFGPGTRLTVL.

This clonotype was observed a handful of times. V usage is TRBV7-2 and J usage is TRBJ2-1; 8 bases are shared with TRBD1. The CDR3 runs 16 residues. Germline-derived CDR1 and CDR2 are SGHTA and FQGNSA. V was clipped by 1 base and J by 9 bases; unmatched bases: 11. The DNA of the CDR3 is TGTGCCAGCAGCTTAGGTCCGGACAGGGACCGGGGTGAGCAGTTCTTC. Translation: CASSLGPDRDRGEQFF.

In its sample, this clonotype was seen a few times. As DNA, the CDR3 is TGTGCCAGCAGTTACGTCCCCAGCTCCTACAATGAGCAGTTCTTC. It specifies CASSYVPSSYNEQFF. The V gene is TRBV6-2 or TRBV6-3, the J gene TRBJ2-1; D ambiguous. The germline V and J ends were trimmed by 2 bases and 0 bases, with 8 bases remaining between them. The CDR3 sequence is 15 residues long. Germline-derived CDR1 and CDR2 are MNHEY and SVGEGT.

The rearrangement joins TRBV7-8 to TRBJ2-1, with 10 bases that match TRBD2. Germline assignment: CDR1 SGHVS and CDR2 FQNEAQ. Unmatched junction bases numbered 23, after V lost 0 bases and J lost 12 bases. This CDR3 contains 20 residues. The CDR3 is CASSLAGAGGLQAWSIGQFF. As DNA, the CDR3 is TGTGCCAGCAGCTTAGCGGGAGCGGGGGGGCTTCAGGCCTGGTCTATTGGGCAGTTCTTC.

The rearrangement uses TRBV7-6 and TRBJ1-5; no clear D. Per the germline V gene, CDR1 is SGHVS and CDR2 is FNYEAQ. The CDR3 loop spans 15 amino acids. V lost 0 bases to trimming and J lost 0 bases, with 6 bases between them. CDR3 residues: CASSLAESSNQPQHF. CDR3 sequence (DNA): TGTGCCAGCAGCTTAGCCGAGAGTAGCAATCAGCCCCAGCATTTT.

This clonotype was seen at least ten times. The V call is TRBV7-2, the J call TRBJ2-3; the D gene could be TRBD1 or TRBD2 (6 bases each). The V gene's germline CDR1 is SGHTA and CDR2 FQGNSA. The V gene lost 1 base and the J gene lost 2 bases, with 19 bases spanning the gap. The CDR3 is made up of 18 amino acids. CDR3: CASSLGSGGGPSTDTQYF. The CDR3 DNA follows: TGTGCCAGCAGCTTAGGGAGCGGAGGGGGGCCCTCCACAGATACGCAGTATTTT.

In this sample, this clonotype turned up a few times. V and J are TRBV5-6 and TRBJ2-3; D is perhaps TRBD1 (5 bases). This CDR3 has 14 amino acids. V lost 5 bases to trimming and J lost 0 bases, with 10 bases between them. Per germline, CDR1 SGHDT and CDR2 YYEEEE. The CDR3 loop reads CASRHWGSTDTQYF. CDR3 in DNA: TGTGCCAGCAGACATTGGGGCAGCACAGATACGCAGTATTTT.

This clonotype was detected ten times or more. This rearrangement joins TRBV7-8 to TRBJ1-1; tentative D call: TRBD1 (5 bases). Trimming stripped 5 bases from V and 3 bases from J, with 13 bases between. Germline lookup yields CDR1 SGHVS and CDR2 FQNEAQ. CDR3 length equals 14 residues. The DNA for the CDR3 is TGTGCCAGCAGCCCGGGACCCCTAGACACTGAAGCTTTCTTT. It yields the protein CASSPGPLDTEAFF.

The gene calls are TRBV9 and TRBJ1-2; 9 bases align to TRBD1. The CDR3 sequence is 15 residues long. With V trimmed by 3 bases and J by 4 bases, 7 bases remained unmatched. Germline V gene lookup returns CDR1 SGDLS and CDR2 YYNGEE. DNA of the CDR3: TGTGCCAGCAGCGGGGACAGGGTTCAAAGCTATGGCTACACCTTC. It translates to CASSGDRVQSYGYTF.

This clonotype was detected a few times. CDR3 in amino acids: CASSQSGFTEAFF. In DNA, the CDR3 is TGCGCCAGCAGTCAATCAGGGTTCACTGAAGCTTTCTTT. The V and J genes are TRBV4-3 and TRBJ1-1; the D gene is possibly TRBD1 (5 bases). The V and J ends lost 6 bases and 4 bases respectively, with 12 bases between them. CDR1 is LGHNA, CDR2 YSLEER, per germline. This CDR3 is built from 13 residues.

The chain is built from TRBV6-5 and TRBJ2-7; D remains unclear. Germline V gene data show CDR1 as MNHEY and CDR2 as SVGAGI. V was pared by 0 bases and J by 0 bases, with 6 bases between. There are 14 residues in the CDR3. Here the CDR3 reads CASSYSLDSYEQYF. The CDR3 DNA follows: TGTGCCAGCAGTTACTCCCTTGACTCCTACGAGCAGTACTTC.

The chain recombines TRBV7-2 with TRBJ2-7; 12 positions match TRBD2. Germline CDR1 reads SGHTA; CDR2 reads FQGNSA. V lost 4 bases to trimming and J lost 5 bases; unmatched junction nucleotides: 9. The CDR3 is 16 residues long. The CDR3 DNA reads as TGTGCCAGCAGCTCTCGGACTAGCGGGGTGATGAACGAGCAGTACTTC. Translated, it gives CASSSRTSGVMNEQYF.